This note documents a single T cell receptor (beta chain) sequence. The target antigen is unknown. This entry comes from a study of T cell responses to AZD1222 COVID-19 vaccine. Study outcomes and limitations: CD4 TCRs associated with vaccination spanned spike, dominating at 160-218 and 743-854.

Clones were sequenced by immunoSEQ multiplex PCR, and TCRdb holds only the in-frame ones, with some missing. The repertoire has around 70,000 clones, around 84% of them found once; the top ten carry around 21%. The CDR3 has 12 amino acids. Germline V CDR1 and CDR2: SGHDN, FVKESK. V lost 8 bases and J lost 8, with 15 bases in between. The sample consisted of peripheral blood, taken on day 0 of AZD1222 vaccination. This chain uses TRBV14 with TRBJ1-2; weak D call: TRBD1 (5 bases). The TCR comes from an adult in good health. CDR3 protein: CASRNQGGGYTF. In DNA, the CDR3 is TGTGCCAGCCGAAATCAGGGAGGGGGCTACACCTTC.